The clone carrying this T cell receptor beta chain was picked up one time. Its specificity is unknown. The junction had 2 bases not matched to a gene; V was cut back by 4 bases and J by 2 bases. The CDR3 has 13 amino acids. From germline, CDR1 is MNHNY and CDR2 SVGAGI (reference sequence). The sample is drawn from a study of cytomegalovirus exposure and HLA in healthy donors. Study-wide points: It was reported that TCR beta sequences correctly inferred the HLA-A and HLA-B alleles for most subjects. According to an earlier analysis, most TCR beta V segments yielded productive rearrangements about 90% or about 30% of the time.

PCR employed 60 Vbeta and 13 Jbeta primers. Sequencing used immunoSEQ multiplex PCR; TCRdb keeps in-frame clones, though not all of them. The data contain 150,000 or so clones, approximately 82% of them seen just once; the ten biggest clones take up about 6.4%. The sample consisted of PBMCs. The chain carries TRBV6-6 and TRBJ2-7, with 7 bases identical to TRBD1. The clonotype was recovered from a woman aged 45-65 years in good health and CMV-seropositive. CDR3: CASSSTGAYEQYF. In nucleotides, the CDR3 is TGTGCCAGCAGTTCCACAGGGGCCTACGAGCAGTACTTC.